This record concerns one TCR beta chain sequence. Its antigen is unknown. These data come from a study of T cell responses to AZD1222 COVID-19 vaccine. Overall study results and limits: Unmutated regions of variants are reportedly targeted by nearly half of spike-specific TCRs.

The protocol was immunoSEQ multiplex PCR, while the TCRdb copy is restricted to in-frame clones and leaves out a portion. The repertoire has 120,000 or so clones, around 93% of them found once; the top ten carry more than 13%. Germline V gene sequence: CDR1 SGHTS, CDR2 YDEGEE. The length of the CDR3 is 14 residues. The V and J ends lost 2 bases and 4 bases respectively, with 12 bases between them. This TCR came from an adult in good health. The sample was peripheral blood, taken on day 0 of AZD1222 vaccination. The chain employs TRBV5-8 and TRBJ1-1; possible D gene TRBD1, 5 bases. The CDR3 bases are TGTGCCAGCAGCTTCGGCCACGGGGGCACTGAAGCTTTCTTT. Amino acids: CASSFGHGGTEAFF.